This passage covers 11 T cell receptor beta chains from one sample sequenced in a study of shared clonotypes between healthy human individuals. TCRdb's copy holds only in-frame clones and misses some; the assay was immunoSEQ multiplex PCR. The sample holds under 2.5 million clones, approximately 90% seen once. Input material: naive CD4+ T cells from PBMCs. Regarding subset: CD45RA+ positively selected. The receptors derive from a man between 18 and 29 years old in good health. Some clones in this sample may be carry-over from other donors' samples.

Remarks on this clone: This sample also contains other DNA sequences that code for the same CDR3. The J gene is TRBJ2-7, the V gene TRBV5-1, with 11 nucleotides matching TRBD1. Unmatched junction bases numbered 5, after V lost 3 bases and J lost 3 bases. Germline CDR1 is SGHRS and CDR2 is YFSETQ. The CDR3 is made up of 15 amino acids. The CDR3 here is CASSSTGTGGYEQYF. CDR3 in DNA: TGCGCCAGCAGCTCCACTGGGACAGGGGGCTACGAGCAGTACTTC.

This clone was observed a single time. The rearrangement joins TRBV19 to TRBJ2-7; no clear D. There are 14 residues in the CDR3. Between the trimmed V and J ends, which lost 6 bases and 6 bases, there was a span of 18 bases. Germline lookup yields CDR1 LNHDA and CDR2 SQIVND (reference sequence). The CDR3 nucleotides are TGTGCCAGTAGCAGTCCCGGGTACACCCTCGAGCAGTACTTC. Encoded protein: CASSSPGYTLEQYF.

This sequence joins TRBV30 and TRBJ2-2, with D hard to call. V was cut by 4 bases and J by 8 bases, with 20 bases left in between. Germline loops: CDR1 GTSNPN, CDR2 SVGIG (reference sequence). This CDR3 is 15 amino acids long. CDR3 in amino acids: CAWIRIRKSVGELFF. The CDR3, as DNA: TGTGCCTGGATTCGCATACGAAAGTCGGTGGGGGAGCTGTTTTTT.

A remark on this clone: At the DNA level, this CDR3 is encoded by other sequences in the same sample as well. CDR3 bases: TGTGCCAGCAGCCGGGACTATGGCTACACCTTC. Its protein is CASSRDYGYTF. This chain joins TRBV9 and TRBJ1-2, with D unresolved. The germline CDR1 and CDR2 sequences are SGDLS and YYNGEE. Trimming left V 4 bases short and J 3 bases short, with 4 bases between. The length of the CDR3 is 11 residues.

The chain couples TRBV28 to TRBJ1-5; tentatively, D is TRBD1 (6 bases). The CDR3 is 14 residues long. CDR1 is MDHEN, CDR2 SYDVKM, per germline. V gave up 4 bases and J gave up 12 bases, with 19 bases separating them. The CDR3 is CASSYRTVPMVQHF. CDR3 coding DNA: TGTGCCAGCAGTTACCGGACAGTCCCAATGGTCCAGCATTTT.

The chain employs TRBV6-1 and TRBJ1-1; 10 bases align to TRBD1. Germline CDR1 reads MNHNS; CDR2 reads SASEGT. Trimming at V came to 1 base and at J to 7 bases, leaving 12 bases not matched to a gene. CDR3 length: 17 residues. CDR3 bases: TGTGCCAGCAGTGAAGGCGGCAGGGGACAGGGGAGAAGTGAAGCTTTCTTT. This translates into CASSEGGRGQGRSEAFF.

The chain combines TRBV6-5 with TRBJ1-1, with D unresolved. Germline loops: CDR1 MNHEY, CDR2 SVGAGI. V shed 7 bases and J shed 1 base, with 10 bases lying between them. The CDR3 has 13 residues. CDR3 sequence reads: CASNIRANTEAFF. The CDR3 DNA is TGTGCCAGCAACATTAGAGCGAACACTGAAGCTTTCTTT.

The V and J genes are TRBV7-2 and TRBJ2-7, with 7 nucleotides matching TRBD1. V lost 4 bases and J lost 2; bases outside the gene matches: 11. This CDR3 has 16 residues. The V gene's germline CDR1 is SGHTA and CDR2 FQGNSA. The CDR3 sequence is CASSSQTGTVAYEQYF. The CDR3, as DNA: TGTGCCAGCAGCTCGCAAACCGGGACAGTCGCCTACGAGCAGTACTTC.

The CDR3 sequence is CASRDTDISTDTQYF. CDR3 sequence (DNA): TGCGCCAGCAGGGATACGGACATTAGCACAGATACGCAGTATTTT. The chain has TRBV5-1 and TRBJ2-3; D possibly corresponds to TRBD1 (5 bases). Germline values: CDR1 SGHRS, CDR2 YFSETQ. CDR3 length equals 15 residues. The V and J ends lost 5 bases and 0 bases respectively, with 13 bases between them. The full variable domain, in which reference TRBV5-1 and TRBJ2-3 provide the parts outside the CDR3, is KAGVTQTPRYLIKTRGQQVTLSCSPISGHRSVSWYQQTPGQGLQFLFEYFSETQRNKGNFPGRFSGRQFSNSRSEMNVSTLELGDSALYLCASRDTDISTDTQYFGPGTRLTVL.

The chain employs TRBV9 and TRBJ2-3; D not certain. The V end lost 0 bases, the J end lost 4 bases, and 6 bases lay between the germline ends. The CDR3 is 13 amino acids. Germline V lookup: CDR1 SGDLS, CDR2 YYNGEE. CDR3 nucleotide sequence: TGTGCCAGCAGCGTAGGTCGGGCAGATACGCAGTATTTT. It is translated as CASSVGRADTQYF. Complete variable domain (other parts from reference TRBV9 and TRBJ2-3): DSGVTQTPKHLITATGQRVTLRCSPRSGDLSVYWYQQSLDQGLQFLIQYYNGEERAKGNILERFSAQQFPDLHSELNLSSLELGDSALYFCASSVGRADTQYFGPGTRLTVL.

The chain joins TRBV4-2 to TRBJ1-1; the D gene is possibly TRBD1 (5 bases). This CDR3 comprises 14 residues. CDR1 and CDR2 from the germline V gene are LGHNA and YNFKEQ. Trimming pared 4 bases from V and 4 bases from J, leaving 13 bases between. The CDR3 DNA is TGTGCCAGCAGCCGGGCCAGGGAGGCCACTGAAGCTTTCTTT. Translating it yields CASSRAREATEAFF.